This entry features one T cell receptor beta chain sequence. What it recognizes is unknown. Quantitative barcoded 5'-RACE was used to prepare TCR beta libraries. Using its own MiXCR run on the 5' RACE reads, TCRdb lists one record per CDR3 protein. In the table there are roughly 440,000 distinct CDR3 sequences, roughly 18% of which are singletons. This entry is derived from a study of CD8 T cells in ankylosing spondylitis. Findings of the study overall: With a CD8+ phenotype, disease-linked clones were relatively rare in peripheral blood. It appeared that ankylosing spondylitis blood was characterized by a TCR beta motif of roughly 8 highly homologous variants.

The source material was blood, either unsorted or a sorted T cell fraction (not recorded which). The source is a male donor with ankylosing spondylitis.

The CDR3 region is CSARGSLEDTQYF. The DNA of the CDR3 is TGCAGTGCTAGAGGTTCCCTCGAAGATACGCAGTATTTT. V gene TRBV20-1 combines with J gene TRBJ2-3; D not resolved. V lost 1 base and J 5 bases, leaving 10 bases between the germline ends. The CDR3 covers 13 residues. Per germline, CDR1 DFQATT and CDR2 SNEGSKA (reference sequence).